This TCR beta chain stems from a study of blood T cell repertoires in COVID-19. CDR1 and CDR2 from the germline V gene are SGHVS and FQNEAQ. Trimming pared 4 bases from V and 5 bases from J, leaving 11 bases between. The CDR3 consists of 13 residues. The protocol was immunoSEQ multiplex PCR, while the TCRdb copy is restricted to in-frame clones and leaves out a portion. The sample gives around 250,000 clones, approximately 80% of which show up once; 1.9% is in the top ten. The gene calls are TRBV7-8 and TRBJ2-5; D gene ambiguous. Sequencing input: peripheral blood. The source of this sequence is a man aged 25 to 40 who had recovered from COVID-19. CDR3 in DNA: TGTGCCAGCAGCTCAGGCGCGATGGAGACCCAGTACTTC. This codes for CASSSGAMETQYF.